This TCR beta chain was sequenced in a study of shared clonotypes between healthy human individuals (dated by TCRdb to 2020 to 2022). In terms of the full investigation: The cohort included three men and a couple of women between 18 and 49 years of age. Leukapheresis yielded between about 0.94 and 9 billion PBMCs per donor. Per donor, three plates each were used for CD4 naive and CD4 memory, two for CD8 naive, and one for CD8 memory. To estimate repertoire size and how much clonotypes are shared between individuals, the study performed deep sequencing of blood TCR repertoires from roughly five healthy adults. Different laboratories and diverse techniques were used to prepare libraries and sequence TCR repertoires, to increase sequencing depth and limit assay-specific biases.

The CDR3, cysteine through phenylalanine, is 13 amino acids long. Just CDR3 DNA is preserved here, 39 bases in frame from base 1. V and J are truncated by 3 bases and 6 bases respectively, leaving an intervening sequence of 11 bases. CDR1 and CDR2 (WSHSY, SAAADI) derive from the germline V gene. Summary of the overall study and its limitations: The small number of donors limited the genetic and exposure-history diversity represented. Estimated clonotype richness was generally larger for naive than for memory subsets. Rarefaction of sorted-subset datasets indicated incomplete sequencing despite the large sequencing depth. When several donors were compared, the shared fraction of clonotypes was roughly 5% for naive CD4, 3.5% to 4% for naive CD8, roughly 2.3% for memory CD4, and under 0.5% for memory CD8. Only blood was sampled, and tissue TCR repertoires likely differ from those in blood. Pairwise subsampling indicated that sequencing depth was expected to affect the degree of clonotype sharing among donors. Higher generation probabilities were observed for clonotypes shared by all four sorted-subset donors than for non-shared clonotypes.

Donors were healthy HIV-negative adults with no recently reported acute infections or vaccinations. Only Caucasian adults living in Nashville, Tennessee, USA were represented among the donors. CD4+ T cells were enriched through magnetic negative selection, after which naive cells were positively selected on CD45RA and the remaining negative fraction served as the memory subset. Blood was obtained by leukapheresis, after which PBMCs were separated by Ficoll-Histopaque density gradient centrifugation and cryopreserved in liquid nitrogen vapor phase. Analytical flow cytometry was used to check the purity and quantity of every magnetically sorted T cell population. From each sorted fraction, genomic DNA was isolated and quantified by UV absorbance on a Nanodrop 2000c. Turning to this clone: The antigen it recognizes is unknown. No base-level quality is on record; no much larger clone is a single base apart.

Using the deep immunoSEQ assay, multiplex PCR amplified TCR CDR3 regions from genomic DNA. Extracted genomic DNA from each cell subset was distributed evenly across all wells of several immunoSEQ 96-well plates, and each plate was treated as a replicate. For sorted subsets, 200 to 250 ng of genomic DNA, equivalent to tens of thousands of T cell genomes, went into each replicate PCR. Purified libraries were measured with a Qubit 3.0 fluorometer, size-checked on a Bioanalyzer 2100, and measured again with the KAPA Library Quantification kit. A separate single-read 150-cycle Illumina NextSeq 550 flow cell was used to sequence each immunoSEQ 96-well plate. Processing in the source paper ran as follows. The immunoSEQ output contained only junctional sequences without quality scores, so filtering could not match that applied to full-length reads. Sequences were annotated with PyIR, a Python wrapper for IgBLAST v1.9, and V/J genes and CDR3 were assigned using IMGT germline references. Any read was removed if the V/J assignment was weak (E-value above 1e-6), the CDR3 was missing, or the read contained stop codons, out-of-frame junctions, or ambiguous translated residues. V3J clonotypes were defined as sequences sharing the same inferred V gene, J gene, and CDR3 amino acid sequence. The percentage overlap between two repertoires was calculated by dividing the number of shared unique clonotypes by the size of the smaller repertoire. Repertoire richness was assessed with RTK rarefaction, the Chao1 estimator, and Recon v2.1 estimates of unobserved clonotypes. For all TCRbeta clonotypes obtained by the gDNA method from a handful of donors, generation probabilities were computed with OLGA. TCRdb retrieved this table from immuneACCESS and kept in-frame rearrangements only. Not all clones are present; in checked studies, unresolved V genes account for under half, and no reason is known for the remainder. The D gene and trimming were derived from the DNA, and the V and J assignments and clone size from that table. This sample is represented by more than 1 million clones; around 82% of them were singletons. The top ten hold 0.5% to 0.6% of the sample.

The chain couples TRBV10-2 to TRBJ1-2, with no reliable assignment of the D segment. The clonotype originates from a young man in good health. Some clones in this sample may be carry-over from other donors' samples. Sequencing was done on a sample of memory CD4+ T cells from PBMCs. Interpreted using the paper, the cell subset or site label stands for: CD45RA-negative fraction. At the DNA level, the sequence is TGCGCCAGCAGTGACAGTCTCAAGGATGGCTACACCTTC. This yields the protein CASSDSLKDGYTF.